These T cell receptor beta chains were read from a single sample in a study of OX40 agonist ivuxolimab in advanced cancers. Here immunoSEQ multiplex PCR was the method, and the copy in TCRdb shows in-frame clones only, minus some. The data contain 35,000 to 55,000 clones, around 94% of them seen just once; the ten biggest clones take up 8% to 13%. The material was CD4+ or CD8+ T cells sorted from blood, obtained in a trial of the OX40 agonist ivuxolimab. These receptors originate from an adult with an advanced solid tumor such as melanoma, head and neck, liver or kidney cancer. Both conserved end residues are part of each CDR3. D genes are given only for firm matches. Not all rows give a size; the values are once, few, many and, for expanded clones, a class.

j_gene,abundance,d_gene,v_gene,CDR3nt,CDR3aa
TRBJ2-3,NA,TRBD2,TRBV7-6,TGTGCCAGCAGCTTCCTAGCGGGAGCTAGCACAGATACGCAGTATTTT,CASSFLAGASTDTQYF
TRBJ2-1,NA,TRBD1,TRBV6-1,TGTGCCAGCAGTGAACAGCCCGACAGGGGGCAGTACAATGAGCAGTTCTTC,CASSEQPDRGQYNEQFF
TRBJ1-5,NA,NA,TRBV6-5,TGTGCCAGCAGTCAACCCCCGTCCTGGGAGCAGCCCCAGCATTTT,CASSQPPSWEQPQHF
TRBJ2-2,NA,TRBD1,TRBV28,TGTGCCAGCAGTTTCCAGGACAGGGGGACCGGGGAGCTGTTTTTT,CASSFQDRGTGELFF
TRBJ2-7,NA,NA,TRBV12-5,TGTGCTAGTGCCTCGGGTGGGAACGAGCAGTACTTC,CASASGGNEQYF
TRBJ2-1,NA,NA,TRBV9,TGTGCCAGCAGCGTGGTGGGTGGGAACAATGAGCAGTTCTTC,CASSVVGGNNEQFF
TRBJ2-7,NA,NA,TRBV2,TGTGCGATAGAGGGGATAGCGCTGTCCTACGAGCAGTACTTC,CAIEGIALSYEQYF
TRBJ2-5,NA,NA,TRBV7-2,TGTGCCAGCAGCTTATACGGCGGGGACGGCCAAGAGACCCAGTACTTC,CASSLYGGDGQETQYF
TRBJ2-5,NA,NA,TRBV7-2,TGTGCCAGCAGCCGCATGGGGGGAGAGACCCAGTACTTC,CASSRMGGETQYF
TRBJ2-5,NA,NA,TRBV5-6,TGTGCCAGCAGCGATTGGCCCGGGGGAGAGACCCAGTACTTC,CASSDWPGGETQYF
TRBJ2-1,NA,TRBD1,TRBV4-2,TGTGCCAGCAGCCAGGAAACCGGACAGGGGGACAATGAGCAGTTCTTC,CASSQETGQGDNEQFF
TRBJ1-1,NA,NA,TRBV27,TGTGCCAGCAAATCCGGGGGCACTGAAGCTTTCTTT,CASKSGGTEAFF
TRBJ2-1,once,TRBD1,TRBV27,TGTGCCAGCAGTTCCGGGACAGGCTACAATGAGCAGTTCTTC,CASSSGTGYNEQFF
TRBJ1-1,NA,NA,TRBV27,TGTGCCAGCAGCCGAACCATAGGGACATCCTGGGACACTGAAGCTTTCTTT,CASSRTIGTSWDTEAFF
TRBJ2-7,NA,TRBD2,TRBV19,TGTGCCAGTAGTCCTAGCGGGGGGTACGAGCAGTACTTC,CASSPSGGYEQYF
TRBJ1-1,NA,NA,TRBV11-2,TGTGCCAGCAGCTCTCTACAGGGTATGAACACTGAAGCTTTCTTT,CASSSLQGMNTEAFF
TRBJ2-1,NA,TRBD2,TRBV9,TGTGCCAGCAGCGTAGCAGGGACTAACATCTACAATGAGCAGTTCTTC,CASSVAGTNIYNEQFF
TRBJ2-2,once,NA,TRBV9,TGTGCCAGCACCAAAAGTACCGGGGAGCTGTTTTTT,CASTKSTGELFF
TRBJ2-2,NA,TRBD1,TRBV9,TGTGCCAGCAGCGCATACAGGGGGAGCGGGGAGCTGTTTTTT,CASSAYRGSGELFF
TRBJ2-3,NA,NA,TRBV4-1,TGCGCCAGCAGCCAATTAGACTGGACTAGCACAGATACGCAGTATTTT,CASSQLDWTSTDTQYF
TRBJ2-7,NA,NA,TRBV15,TGTGCCACCAGCAGGGAGAACTACGAGCAGTACTTC,CATSRENYEQYF
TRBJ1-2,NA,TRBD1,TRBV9,TGTGCCAGCAGCTCGGACAGGGAAAAAACTAACTATGGCTACACCTTC,CASSSDREKTNYGYTF
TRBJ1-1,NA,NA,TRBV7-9,TGTGCCAGCAGCTTAAATCAGAACACTGAAGCTTTCTTT,CASSLNQNTEAFF
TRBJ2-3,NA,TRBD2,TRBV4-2,TGTGCCAGCAGCCAAGATTTTAGGCCCAGCGGGAGTCGTCGCACAGATACGCAGTATTTT,CASSQDFRPSGSRRTDTQYF
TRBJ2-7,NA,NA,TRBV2,TGTGCCAGCGTAAGTCTACCCTACGAGCAGTACTTC,CASVSLPYEQYF
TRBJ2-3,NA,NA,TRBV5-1,TGCGCCAGCAGCTTAGGCGACAGGTCATACTTACGCACAGATACGCAGTATTTT,CASSLGDRSYLRTDTQYF
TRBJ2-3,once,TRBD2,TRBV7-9,TGTGCCAGCAGCAGCTTAGCGGGCCAAAACACAGATACGCAGTATTTT,CASSSLAGQNTDTQYF
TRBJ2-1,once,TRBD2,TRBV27,TGTGCCAGCAGTCCCTACTATGGCGGGAGTGACAATGAGCAGTTCTTC,CASSPYYGGSDNEQFF